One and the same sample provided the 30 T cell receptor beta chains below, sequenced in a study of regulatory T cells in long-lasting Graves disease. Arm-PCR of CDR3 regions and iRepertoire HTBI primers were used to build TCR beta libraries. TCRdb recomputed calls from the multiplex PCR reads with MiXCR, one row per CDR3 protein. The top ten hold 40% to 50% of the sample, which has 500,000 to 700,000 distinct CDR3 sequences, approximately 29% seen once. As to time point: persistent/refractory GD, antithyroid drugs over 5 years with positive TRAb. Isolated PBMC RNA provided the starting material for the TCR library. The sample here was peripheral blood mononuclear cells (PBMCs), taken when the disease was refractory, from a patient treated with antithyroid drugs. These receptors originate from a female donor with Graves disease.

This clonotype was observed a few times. The CDR3, as DNA: TGTGCCACCAGTGCTCACAACCAAGAGACCCAGTACTTC. Encoded protein: CATSAHNQETQYF. This chain links TRBV24-1 with TRBJ2-5, with D unresolved. The germline V and J ends were trimmed by 5 bases and 0 bases, with 6 bases remaining between them. Germline CDR1 reads KGHDR; CDR2 reads SFDVKD. The CDR3 totals 13 residues.

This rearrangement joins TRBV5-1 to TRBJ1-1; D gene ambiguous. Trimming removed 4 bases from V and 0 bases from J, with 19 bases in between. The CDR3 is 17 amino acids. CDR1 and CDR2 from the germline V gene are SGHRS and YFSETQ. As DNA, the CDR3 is TGCGCCAGCAGCCGGACCGGCCCAGGAGGCCTGAACACTGAAGCTTTCTTT. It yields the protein CASSRTGPGGLNTEAFF.

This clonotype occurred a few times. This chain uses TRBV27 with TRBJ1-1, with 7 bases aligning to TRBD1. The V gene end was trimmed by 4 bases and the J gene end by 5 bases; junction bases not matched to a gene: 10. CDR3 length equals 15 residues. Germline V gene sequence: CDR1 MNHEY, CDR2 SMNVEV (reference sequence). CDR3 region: CASSSGTDIQTEAFF. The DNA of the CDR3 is TGTGCCAGCAGTTCCGGGACAGACATTCAAACTGAAGCTTTCTTT.

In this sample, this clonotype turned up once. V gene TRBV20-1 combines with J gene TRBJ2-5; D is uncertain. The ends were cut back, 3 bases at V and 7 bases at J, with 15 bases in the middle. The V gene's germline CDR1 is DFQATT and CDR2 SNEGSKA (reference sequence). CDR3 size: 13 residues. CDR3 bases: TGCAGTGCTAGTGCAGATTTGAAATGGACCCAGTACTTC. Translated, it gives CSASADLKWTQYF.

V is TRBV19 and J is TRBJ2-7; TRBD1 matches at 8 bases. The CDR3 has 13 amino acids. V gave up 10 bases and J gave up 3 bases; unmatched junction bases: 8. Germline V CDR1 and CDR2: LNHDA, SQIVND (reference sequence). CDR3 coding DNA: TGTGCCACCCGACAGGGGACCTACTACGAGCAGTACTTC. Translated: CATRQGTYYEQYF.

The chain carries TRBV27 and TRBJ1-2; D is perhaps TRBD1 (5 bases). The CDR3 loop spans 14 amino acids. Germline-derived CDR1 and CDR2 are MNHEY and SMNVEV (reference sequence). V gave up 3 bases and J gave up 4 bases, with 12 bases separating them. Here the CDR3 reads CASSLMQRGYGYTF. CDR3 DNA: TGTGCCAGCAGTTTGATGCAGAGGGGCTATGGCTACACCTTC.

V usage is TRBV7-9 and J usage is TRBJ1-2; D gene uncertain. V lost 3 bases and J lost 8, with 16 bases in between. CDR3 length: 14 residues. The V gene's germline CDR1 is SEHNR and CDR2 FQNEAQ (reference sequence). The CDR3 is CASSFGGRVYGYTF. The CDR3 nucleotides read TGTGCCAGCAGCTTCGGAGGAAGAGTGTACGGCTACACCTTC.

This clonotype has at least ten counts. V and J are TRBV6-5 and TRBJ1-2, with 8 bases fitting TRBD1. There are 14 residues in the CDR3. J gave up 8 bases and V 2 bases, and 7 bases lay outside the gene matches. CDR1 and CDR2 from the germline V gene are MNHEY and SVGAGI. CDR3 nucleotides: TGTGCCAGCAGTTACGTACAGGGGGGGAACGGCTACACCTTC. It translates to CASSYVQGGNGYTF.

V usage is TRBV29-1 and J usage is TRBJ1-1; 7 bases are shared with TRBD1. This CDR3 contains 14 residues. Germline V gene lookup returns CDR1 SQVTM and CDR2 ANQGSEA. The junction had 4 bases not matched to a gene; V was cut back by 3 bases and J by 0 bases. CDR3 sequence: CSVDPDRLNTEAFF. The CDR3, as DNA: TGCAGCGTTGACCCGGACAGGTTGAACACTGAAGCTTTCTTT.

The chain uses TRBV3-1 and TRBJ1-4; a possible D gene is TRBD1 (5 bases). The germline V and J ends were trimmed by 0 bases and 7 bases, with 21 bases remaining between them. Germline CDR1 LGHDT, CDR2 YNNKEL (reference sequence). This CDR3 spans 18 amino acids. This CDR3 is CASSQDHSRRGLGEKLFF. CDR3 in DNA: TGTGCCAGCAGCCAAGATCACTCTCGACGGGGCCTCGGTGAAAAACTGTTTTTT.

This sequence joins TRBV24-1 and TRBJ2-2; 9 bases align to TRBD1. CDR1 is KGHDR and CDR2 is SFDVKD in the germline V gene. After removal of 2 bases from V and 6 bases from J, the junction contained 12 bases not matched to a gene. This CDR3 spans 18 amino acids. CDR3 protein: CATSDSTGGIVRAGELFF. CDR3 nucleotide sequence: TGTGCCACCAGTGATTCGACAGGGGGTATTGTTCGGGCCGGGGAGCTGTTTTTT.

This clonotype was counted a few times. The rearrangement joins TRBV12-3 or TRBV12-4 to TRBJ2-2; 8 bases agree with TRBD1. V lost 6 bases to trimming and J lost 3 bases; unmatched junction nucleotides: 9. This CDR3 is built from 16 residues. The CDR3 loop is CASRARGLGYTGELFF. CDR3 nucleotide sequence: TGTGCCAGCAGAGCCAGGGGGCTGGGGTACACCGGGGAGCTGTTTTTT.

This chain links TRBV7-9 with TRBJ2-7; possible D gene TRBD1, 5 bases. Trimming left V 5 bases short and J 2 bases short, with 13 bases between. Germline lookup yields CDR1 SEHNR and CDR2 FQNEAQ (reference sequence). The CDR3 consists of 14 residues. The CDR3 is CASSPRLGAYEQYF. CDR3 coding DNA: TGTGCCAGCAGCCCGAGATTAGGGGCCTACGAGCAGTACTTC.

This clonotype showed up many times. The CDR3 region has the DNA TGCAGTGCTTCCGGGACTATAGAGGTCTACGAGCAGTACTTC. This translates into CSASGTIEVYEQYF. The V gene is TRBV20-1, the J gene TRBJ2-7; 7 bases fit TRBD2. Trimming took 5 bases from V and 3 from J; bases not matched to a gene: 10. This CDR3 is built from 14 residues. Looked up from germline, CDR1 is DFQATT and CDR2 is SNEGSKA (reference sequence).

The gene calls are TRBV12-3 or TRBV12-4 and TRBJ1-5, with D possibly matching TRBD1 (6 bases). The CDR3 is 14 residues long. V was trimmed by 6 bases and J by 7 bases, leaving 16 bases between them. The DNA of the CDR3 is TGTGCCAGCAGCCCCCGGACAGCCATACAGCCCCAGCATTTT. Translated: CASSPRTAIQPQHF.

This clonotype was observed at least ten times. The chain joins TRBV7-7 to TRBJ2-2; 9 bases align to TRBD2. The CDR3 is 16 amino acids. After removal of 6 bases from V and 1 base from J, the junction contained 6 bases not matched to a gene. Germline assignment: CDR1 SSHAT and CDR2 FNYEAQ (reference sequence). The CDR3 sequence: CASSLRTSVNTGELFF. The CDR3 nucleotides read TGTGCCAGCAGTCTGAGGACTAGCGTGAACACCGGGGAGCTGTTTTTT.

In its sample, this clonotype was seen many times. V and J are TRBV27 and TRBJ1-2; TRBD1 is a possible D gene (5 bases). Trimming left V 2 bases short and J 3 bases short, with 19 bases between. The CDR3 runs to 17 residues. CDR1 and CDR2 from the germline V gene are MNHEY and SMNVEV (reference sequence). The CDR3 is CASSLIPGASKDYGYTF. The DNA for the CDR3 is TGTGCCAGCAGTTTAATCCCCGGGGCCTCCAAGGACTATGGCTACACCTTC.

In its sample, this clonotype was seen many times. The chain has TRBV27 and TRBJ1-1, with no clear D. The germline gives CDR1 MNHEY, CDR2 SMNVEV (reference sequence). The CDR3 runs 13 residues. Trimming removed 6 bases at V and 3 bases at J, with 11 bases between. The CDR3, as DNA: TGTGCCAGCAGCTTAGGATTCGACACTGAAGCTTTCTTT. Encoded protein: CASSLGFDTEAFF.

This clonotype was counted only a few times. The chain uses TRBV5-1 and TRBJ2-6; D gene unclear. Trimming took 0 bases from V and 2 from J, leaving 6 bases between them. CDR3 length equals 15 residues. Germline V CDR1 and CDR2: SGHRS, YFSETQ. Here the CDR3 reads CASSLDGPGANVLTF. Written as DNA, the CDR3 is TGCGCCAGCAGCTTGGATGGACCTGGGGCCAACGTCCTGACTTTC.

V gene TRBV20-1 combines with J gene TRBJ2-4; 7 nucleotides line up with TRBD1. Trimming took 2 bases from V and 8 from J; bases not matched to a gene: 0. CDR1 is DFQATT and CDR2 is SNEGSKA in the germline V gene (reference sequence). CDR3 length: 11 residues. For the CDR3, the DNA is TGCAGTGCTAGACAGGGGGACATTCAGTACTTC. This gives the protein CSARQGDIQYF.

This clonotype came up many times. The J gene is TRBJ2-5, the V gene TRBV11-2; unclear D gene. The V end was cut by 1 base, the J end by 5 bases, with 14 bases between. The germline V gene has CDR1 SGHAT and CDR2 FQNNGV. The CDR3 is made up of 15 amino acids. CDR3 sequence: CASSLALRAQETQYF. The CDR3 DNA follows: TGTGCCAGCAGCTTAGCGCTCCGGGCACAGGAGACCCAGTACTTC.

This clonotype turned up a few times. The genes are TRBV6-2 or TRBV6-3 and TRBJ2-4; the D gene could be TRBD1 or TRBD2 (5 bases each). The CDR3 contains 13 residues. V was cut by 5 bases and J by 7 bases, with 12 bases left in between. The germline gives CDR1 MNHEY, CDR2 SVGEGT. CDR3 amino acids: CASSGTMVNIQYF. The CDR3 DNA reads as TGTGCCAGCAGTGGGACGATGGTGAACATTCAGTACTTC.

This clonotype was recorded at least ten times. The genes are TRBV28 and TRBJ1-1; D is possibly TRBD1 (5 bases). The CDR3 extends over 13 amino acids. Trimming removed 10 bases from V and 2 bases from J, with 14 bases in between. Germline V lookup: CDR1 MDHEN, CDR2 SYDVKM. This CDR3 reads CAIFDRGNTEAFF. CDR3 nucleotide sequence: TGTGCCATCTTCGACCGGGGCAACACTGAAGCTTTCTTT.

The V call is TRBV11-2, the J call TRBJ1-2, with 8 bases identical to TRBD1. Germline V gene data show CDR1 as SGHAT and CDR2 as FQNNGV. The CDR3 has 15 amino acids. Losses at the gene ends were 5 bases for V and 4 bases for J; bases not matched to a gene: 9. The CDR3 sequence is CASSPGTGGTYGYTF. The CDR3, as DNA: TGTGCCAGCAGCCCAGGGACAGGAGGGACCTATGGCTACACCTTC. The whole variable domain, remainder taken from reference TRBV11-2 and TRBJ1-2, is EAGVAQSPRYKIIEKRQSVAFWCNPISGHATLYWYQQILGQGPKLLIQFQNNGVVDDSQLPKDRFSAERLKGVDSTLKIQPAKLEDSAVYLCASSPGTGGTYGYTFGSGTRLTVV.

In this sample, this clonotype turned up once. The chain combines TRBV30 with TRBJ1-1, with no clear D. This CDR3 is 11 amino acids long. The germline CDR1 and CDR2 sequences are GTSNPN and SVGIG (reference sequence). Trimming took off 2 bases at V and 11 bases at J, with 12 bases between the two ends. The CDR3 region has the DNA TGTGCCTGGAGTCCCACCTTGGGGGCTTTCTTT. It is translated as CAWSPTLGAFF. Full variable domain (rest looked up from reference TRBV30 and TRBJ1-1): SQTIHQWPATLVQPVGSPLSLECTVEGTSNPNLYWYRQAAGRGLQLLFYSVGIGQISSEVPQNLSASRPQDRQFILSSKKLLLSDSGFYLCAWSPTLGAFFGQGTRLTVV.

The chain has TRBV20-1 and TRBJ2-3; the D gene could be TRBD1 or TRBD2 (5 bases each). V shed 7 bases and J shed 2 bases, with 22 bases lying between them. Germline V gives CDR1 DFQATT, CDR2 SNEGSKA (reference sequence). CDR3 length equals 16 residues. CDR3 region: CSGVRETLRFTDTQYF. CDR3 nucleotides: TGCAGTGGAGTCAGGGAGACTTTAAGATTCACAGATACGCAGTATTTT.

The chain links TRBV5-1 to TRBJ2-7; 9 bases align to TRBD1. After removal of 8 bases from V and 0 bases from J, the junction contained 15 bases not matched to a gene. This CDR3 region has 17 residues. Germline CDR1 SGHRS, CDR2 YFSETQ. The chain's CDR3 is CASTPGQGALSSYEQYF. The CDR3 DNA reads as TGCGCCAGTACCCCGGGACAGGGAGCGTTGAGCTCCTACGAGCAGTACTTC.

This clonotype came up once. The CDR3 coding sequence is TGCAGTGCTAGAGGTATGACGCGGTGGGATGGGGGTCTAACGAACACCGGGGAGCTGTTTTTT. Translating it yields CSARGMTRWDGGLTNTGELFF. The gene calls are TRBV20-1 and TRBJ2-2; D tentatively reads TRBD1 or TRBD2 (5 bases each). V lost 1 base and J lost 0, with 27 bases in between. Germline V gene sequence: CDR1 DFQATT, CDR2 SNEGSKA (reference sequence). The CDR3 covers 21 residues.

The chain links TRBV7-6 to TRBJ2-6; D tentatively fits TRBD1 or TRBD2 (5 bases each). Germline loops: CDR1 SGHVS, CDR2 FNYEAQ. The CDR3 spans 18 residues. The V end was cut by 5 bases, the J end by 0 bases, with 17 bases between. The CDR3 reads CASSIRQGRGSGANVLTF. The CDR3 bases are TGTGCCAGCAGCATCCGCCAGGGTCGGGGCTCTGGGGCCAACGTCCTGACTTTC.

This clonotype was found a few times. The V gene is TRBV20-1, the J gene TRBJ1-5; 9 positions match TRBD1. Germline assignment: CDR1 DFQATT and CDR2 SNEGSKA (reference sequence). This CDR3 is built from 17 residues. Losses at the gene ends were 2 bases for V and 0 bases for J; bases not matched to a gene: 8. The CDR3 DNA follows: TGCAGTGCTAGACGGACAGGGGCGGGTTTTAGCAATCAGCCCCAGCATTTT. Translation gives CSARRTGAGFSNQPQHF.